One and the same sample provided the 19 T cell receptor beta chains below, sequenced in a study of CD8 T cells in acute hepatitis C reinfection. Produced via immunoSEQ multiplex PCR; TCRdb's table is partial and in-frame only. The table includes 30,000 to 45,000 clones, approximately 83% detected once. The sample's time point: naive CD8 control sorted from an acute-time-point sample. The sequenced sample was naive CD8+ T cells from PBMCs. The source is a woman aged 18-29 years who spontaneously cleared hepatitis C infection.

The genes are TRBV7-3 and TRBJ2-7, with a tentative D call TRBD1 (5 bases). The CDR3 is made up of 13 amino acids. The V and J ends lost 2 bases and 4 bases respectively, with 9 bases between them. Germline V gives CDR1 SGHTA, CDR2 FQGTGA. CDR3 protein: CASSLLQGYEQYF. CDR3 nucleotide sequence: TGTGCCAGCAGCTTACTCCAGGGATACGAGCAGTACTTC.

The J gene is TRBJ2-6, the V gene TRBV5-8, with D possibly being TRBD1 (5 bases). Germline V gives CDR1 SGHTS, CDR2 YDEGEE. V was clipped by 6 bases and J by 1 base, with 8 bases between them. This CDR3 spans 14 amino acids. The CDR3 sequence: CASIRTSGANVLTF. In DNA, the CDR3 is TGTGCCAGCATTCGGACATCTGGGGCCAACGTCCTGACTTTC.

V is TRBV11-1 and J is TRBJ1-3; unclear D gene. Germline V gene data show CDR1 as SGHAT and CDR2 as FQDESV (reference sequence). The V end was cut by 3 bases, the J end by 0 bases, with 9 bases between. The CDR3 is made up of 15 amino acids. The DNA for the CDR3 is TGTGCCAGCAGCTTTGACATCTTCTCTGGAAACACCATATATTTT. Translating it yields CASSFDIFSGNTIYF. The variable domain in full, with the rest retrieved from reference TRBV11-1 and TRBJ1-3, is EAEVAQSPRYKITEKSQAVAFWCDPISGHATLYWYRQILGQGPELLVQFQDESVVDDSQLPKDRFSAERLKGVDSTLKIQPAELGDSAMYLCASSFDIFSGNTIYFGEGSWLTVV.

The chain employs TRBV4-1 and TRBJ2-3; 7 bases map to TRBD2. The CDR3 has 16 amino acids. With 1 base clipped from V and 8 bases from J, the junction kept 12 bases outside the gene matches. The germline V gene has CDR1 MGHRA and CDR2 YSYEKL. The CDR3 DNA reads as TGCGCCAGCAGCCAAGCTCTAGCGGACTTTTATGGTACGCAGTATTTT. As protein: CASSQALADFYGTQYF.

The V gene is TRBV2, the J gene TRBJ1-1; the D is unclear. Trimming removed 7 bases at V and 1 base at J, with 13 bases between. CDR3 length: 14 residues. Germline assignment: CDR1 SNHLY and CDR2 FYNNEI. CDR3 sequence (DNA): TGTGCCAGCATCCGAGCGGCGGAGAACACTGAAGCTTTCTTT. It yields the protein CASIRAAENTEAFF.

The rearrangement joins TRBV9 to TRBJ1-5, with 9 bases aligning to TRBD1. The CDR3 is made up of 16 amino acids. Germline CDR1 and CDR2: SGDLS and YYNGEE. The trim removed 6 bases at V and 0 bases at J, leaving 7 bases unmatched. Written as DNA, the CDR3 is TGTGCCAGCATGTATGGGGACAGGGTTAGCAATCAGCCCCAGCATTTT. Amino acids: CASMYGDRVSNQPQHF.

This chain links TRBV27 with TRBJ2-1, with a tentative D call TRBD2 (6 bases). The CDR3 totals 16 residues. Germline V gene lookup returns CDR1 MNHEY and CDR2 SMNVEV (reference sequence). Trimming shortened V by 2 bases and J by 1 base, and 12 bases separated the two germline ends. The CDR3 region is CASSLSLAPSYNEQFF. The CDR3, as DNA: TGTGCCAGCAGTTTAAGCCTAGCGCCGTCCTACAATGAGCAGTTCTTC.

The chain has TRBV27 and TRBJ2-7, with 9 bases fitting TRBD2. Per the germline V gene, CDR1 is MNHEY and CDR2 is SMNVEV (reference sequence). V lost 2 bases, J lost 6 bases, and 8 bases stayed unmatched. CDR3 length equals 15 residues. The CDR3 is CASSLGASGKGEQYF. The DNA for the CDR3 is TGTGCCAGCAGTTTAGGGGCTAGCGGGAAAGGCGAGCAGTACTTC.

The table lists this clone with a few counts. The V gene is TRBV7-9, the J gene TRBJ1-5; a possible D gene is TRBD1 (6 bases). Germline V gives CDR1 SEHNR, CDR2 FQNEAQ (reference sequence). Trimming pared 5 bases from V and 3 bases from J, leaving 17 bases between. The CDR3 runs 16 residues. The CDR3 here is CASSPYRVGVNQPQHF. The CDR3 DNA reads TGTGCCAGCAGCCCCTACAGGGTTGGTGTCAATCAGCCCCAGCATTTT.

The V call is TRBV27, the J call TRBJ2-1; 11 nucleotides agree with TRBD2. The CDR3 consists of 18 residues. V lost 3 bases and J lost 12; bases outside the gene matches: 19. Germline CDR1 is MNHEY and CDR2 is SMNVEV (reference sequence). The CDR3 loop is CASSFGPLLAGDQAGQFF. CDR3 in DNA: TGTGCCAGCAGTTTTGGGCCCCTACTAGCGGGAGATCAGGCCGGGCAGTTCTTC.

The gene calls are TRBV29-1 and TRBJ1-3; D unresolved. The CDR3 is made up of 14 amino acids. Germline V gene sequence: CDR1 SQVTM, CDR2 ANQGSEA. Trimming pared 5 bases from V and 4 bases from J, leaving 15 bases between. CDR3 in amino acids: CSVSPLGDGNTIYF. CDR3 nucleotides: TGCAGCGTTTCGCCTCTGGGAGACGGAAACACCATATATTTT.

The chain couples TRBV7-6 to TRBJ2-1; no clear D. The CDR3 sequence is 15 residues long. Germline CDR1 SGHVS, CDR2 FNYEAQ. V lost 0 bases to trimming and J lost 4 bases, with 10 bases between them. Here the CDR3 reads CASSLAETGYNEQFF. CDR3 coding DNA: TGTGCCAGCAGCTTAGCGGAGACTGGATACAATGAGCAGTTCTTC.

The CDR3 reads CASRNPAVVSYEQYF. The DNA for the CDR3 is TGTGCCAGCAGAAACCCAGCAGTAGTCTCCTACGAGCAGTACTTC. The J gene is TRBJ2-7, the V gene TRBV2; no reliable D call. This CDR3 spans 15 amino acids. Germline-derived CDR1 and CDR2 are SNHLY and FYNNEI. Between the trimmed V and J ends, which lost 6 bases and 0 bases, there was a span of 15 bases. The whole variable domain, filled in from reference TRBV2 and TRBJ2-7, reads EPEVTQTPSHQVTQMGQEVILRCVPISNHLYFYWYRQILGQKVEFLVSFYNNEISEKSEIFDDQFSVERPDGSNFTLKIRSTKLEDSAMYFCASRNPAVVSYEQYFGPGTRLTVT.

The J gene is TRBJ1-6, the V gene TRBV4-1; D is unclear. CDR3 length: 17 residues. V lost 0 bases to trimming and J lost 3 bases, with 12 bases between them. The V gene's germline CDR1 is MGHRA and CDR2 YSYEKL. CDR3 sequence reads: CASSQDGEHFYNSPLHF. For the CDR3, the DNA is TGCGCCAGCAGCCAAGATGGCGAGCACTTCTATAATTCACCCCTCCACTTT.

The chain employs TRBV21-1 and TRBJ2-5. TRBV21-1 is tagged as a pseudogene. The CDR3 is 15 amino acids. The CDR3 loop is CAGTTDQFPRETQYF. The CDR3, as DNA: TGTGCCGGCACCACGGACCAATTTCCCCGAGAGACCCAGTACTTC.

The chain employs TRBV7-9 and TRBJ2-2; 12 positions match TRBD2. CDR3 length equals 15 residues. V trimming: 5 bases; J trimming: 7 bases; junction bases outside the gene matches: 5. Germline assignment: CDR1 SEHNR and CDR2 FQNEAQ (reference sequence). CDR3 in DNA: TGTGCCAGCAGCCCGACTAGCGGGAGTATCGGGGAGCTGTTTTTT. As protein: CASSPTSGSIGELFF. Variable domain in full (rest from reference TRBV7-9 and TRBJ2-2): DTGVSQNPRHKITKRGQNVTFRCDPISEHNRLYWYRQTLGQGPEFLTYFQNEAQLEKSRLLSDRFSAERPKGSFSTLEIQRTEQGDSAMYLCASSPTSGSIGELFFGEGSRLTVL.

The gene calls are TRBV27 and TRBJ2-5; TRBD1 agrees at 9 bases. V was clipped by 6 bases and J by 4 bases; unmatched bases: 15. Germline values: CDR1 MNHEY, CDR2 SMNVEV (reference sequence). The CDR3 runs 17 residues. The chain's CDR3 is CASSSRQGVRFLETQYF. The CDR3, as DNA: TGTGCCAGCAGCTCCCGACAGGGGGTGCGTTTTTTAGAGACCCAGTACTTC.

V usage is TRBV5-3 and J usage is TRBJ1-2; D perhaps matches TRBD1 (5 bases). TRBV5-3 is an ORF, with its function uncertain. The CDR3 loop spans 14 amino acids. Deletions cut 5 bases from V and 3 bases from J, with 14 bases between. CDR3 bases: TGTGCCAGAAGATGTCTCAGGGACGACTATGGCTACACCTTC. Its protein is CARRCLRDDYGYTF.

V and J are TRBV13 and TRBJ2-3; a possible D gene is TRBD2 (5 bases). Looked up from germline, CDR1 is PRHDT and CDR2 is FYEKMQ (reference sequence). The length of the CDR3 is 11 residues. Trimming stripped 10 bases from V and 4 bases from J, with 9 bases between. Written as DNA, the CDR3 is TGTGCCACTTCGGGATCAGATACGCAGTATTTT. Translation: CATSGSDTQYF.